The source of this TCR beta chain is a study of T cells in Graves' hyperthyroidism and ophthalmopathy. TCR beta CDR3 regions were amplified from RNA. First-round RT-PCR of the TCR CDR3 relied on the HTBI primer set. TCRdb independently ran MiXCR on the multiplex PCR reads; one entry per CDR3 protein. The sample holds some 140,000 distinct CDR3 sequences, over 20% seen once. Germline CDR1 is SGHDT and CDR2 is YYEEEE. Trimming took 2 bases from V and 0 from J, leaving 15 bases between them. This CDR3 region has 17 residues. Those with hyperthyroidism were 18 to 65 years old, newly diagnosed, and ill for under 2 months. Clinical symptoms, serum thyroxine and TRAb, thyroid ultrasound and orbital computed tomography were used for the diagnoses. Blood was sampled at initial diagnosis of hyperthyroidism, prior to onset of any ophthalmopathy symptoms.

The TCR sequence derives from a woman between 45 and 65 years old with Graves' hyperthyroidism that later progressed to Graves' ophthalmopathy. The sample was blood. The chain joins TRBV5-6 to TRBJ2-4; D is perhaps TRBD1 or TRBD2 (6 bases each). The CDR3 coding sequence is TGTGCCAGCAGCTTTTTGACGGGGGCGGGAGCCAAAAACATTCAGTACTTC. Amino acid sequence: CASSFLTGAGAKNIQYF.